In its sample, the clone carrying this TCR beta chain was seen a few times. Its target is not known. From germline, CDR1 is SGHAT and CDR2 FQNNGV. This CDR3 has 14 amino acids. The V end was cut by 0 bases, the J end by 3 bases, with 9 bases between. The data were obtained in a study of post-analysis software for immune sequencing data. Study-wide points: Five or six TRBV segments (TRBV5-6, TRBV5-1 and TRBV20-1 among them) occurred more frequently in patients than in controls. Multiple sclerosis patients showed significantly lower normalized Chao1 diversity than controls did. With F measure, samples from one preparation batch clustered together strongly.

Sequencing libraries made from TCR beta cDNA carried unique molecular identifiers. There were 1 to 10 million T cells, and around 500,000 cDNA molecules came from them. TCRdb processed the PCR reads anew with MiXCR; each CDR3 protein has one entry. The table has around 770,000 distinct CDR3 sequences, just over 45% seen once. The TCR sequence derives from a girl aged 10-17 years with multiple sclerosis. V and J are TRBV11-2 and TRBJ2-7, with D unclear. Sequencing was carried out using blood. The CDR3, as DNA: TGTGCCAGCAGCTTAGAACAATGGGGCTACGAGCAGTACTTC. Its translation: CASSLEQWGYEQYF.